Listed below are T cell receptor beta chains from one sample, sequenced in a study of T cells in Graves' hyperthyroidism and ophthalmopathy. In TCRdb, the multiplex PCR reads were re-called with MiXCR into one record per CDR3 protein. The profile shows 690,000 or so distinct CDR3 sequences, around 20% of them singletons. Material for sequencing was blood. The receptors originated from a woman aged 50 to 65 with Graves' hyperthyroidism that later progressed to Graves' ophthalmopathy. CDR3s include the opening cysteine and the closing phenylalanine or tryptophan. A D gene is named only where the DNA matches it firmly. Not every row has a clone size; where given, it reads once, few, many or a size class.

abundance	v_gene	len	j_gene	d_gene	CDR3aa	CDR3nt
many	TRBV11-1	14	TRBJ2-2	NA	CASSFGRVDGELFF	TGTGCCAGCAGCTTCGGTCGGGTCGACGGGGAGCTGTTTTTT
many	TRBV7-3	15	TRBJ2-5	NA	CASSLSGRNQETQYF	TGTGCCAGCAGCTTATCGGGACGAAACCAAGAGACCCAGTACTTC
many	TRBV5-1	15	TRBJ1-5	NA	CASSLGDRGNQPQHF	TGCGCCAGCAGCTTAGGAGACAGAGGCAATCAGCCCCAGCATTTT
few	TRBV7-9	16	TRBJ1-5	NA	CASSDRQLNSNQPQHF	TGTGCCAGCAGCGACCGACAGCTCAATAGCAATCAGCCCCAGCATTTT
NA	TRBV12-3/TRBV12-4	15	TRBJ1-2	NA	CASSFTDSGNYGYTF	TGTGCCAGCAGCTTTACCGACTCTGGTAACTATGGCTACACCTTC
NA	TRBV19	14	TRBJ1-3	NA	CATSVDASGNTIYF	TGTGCCACCTCAGTGGACGCCTCTGGAAACACCATATATTTT
NA	TRBV9	17	TRBJ1-6	NA	CASSGDAGGSYNSPLHF	TGTGCCAGCAGCGGGGATGCGGGAGGCTCCTATAATTCACCCCTCCACTTT
few	TRBV11-3	16	TRBJ1-2	TRBD1	CASSLFRDRAPYGYTF	TGTGCCAGCAGCTTGTTCCGGGACAGGGCTCCCTATGGCTACACCTTC
NA	TRBV18	13	TRBJ1-2	TRBD1	CASSPSGTEGYTF	TGTGCCAGCTCACCATCCGGGACAGAAGGCTACACCTTC
few	TRBV6-1	16	TRBJ2-1	NA	CASRHDLGSSYNEQFF	TGTGCCAGCAGACACGACTTGGGGAGCTCCTACAATGAGCAGTTCTTC
few	TRBV12-3/TRBV12-4	19	TRBJ2-5	TRBD2	CASSSTPGLAGGNPETQYF	TGTGCCAGCAGCTCTACTCCGGGACTAGCGGGGGGTAACCCAGAGACCCAGTACTTC
NA	TRBV20-1	13	TRBJ1-2	TRBD1	CSTIDRADYGYTF	TGCAGTACCATAGACAGGGCTGACTATGGCTACACCTTC
many	TRBV7-8	18	TRBJ2-3	TRBD2	CASSLAGLAGFFTDTQYF	TGTGCCAGCAGCTTAGCGGGACTAGCGGGCTTTTTCACAGATACGCAGTATTTT
NA	TRBV20-1	14	TRBJ1-1	NA	CSAPRQVLGAEAFF	TGCAGTGCTCCTCGACAGGTCCTGGGCGCTGAAGCTTTCTTT
NA	TRBV20-1	15	TRBJ2-7	NA	CSAEPPRDVAYEQYF	TGCAGTGCTGAGCCTCCCCGGGACGTAGCCTACGAGCAGTACTTC
many	TRBV5-1	14	TRBJ2-1	NA	CASSLGQSYNEQFF	TGCGCCAGCAGCTTGGGACAGTCATACAATGAGCAGTTCTTC
many	TRBV30	13	TRBJ1-1	NA	CAWSVHRNTEAFF	TGTGCCTGGAGTGTACACAGAAACACTGAAGCTTTCTTT
once	TRBV6-2/TRBV6-3	17	TRBJ1-1	TRBD1	CASSNVQGATSSTEAFF	TGTGCCAGCAGCAACGTACAGGGGGCGACGTCGAGCACTGAAGCTTTCTTT
many	TRBV12-3/TRBV12-4	14	TRBJ2-5	NA	CASSFAGARETQYF	TGTGCCAGCAGTTTTGCAGGAGCAAGGGAGACCCAGTACTTC
NA	TRBV4-1	16	TRBJ1-6	TRBD1	CASSHPVTGVGSPLHF	TGCGCCAGCAGCCATCCGGTGACAGGGGTGGGGTCACCCCTCCACTTT
few	TRBV3-1	17	TRBJ2-7	TRBD1	CASSQRPIGQGPYEQYF	TGTGCCAGCAGCCAACGACCCATAGGACAGGGGCCCTACGAGCAGTACTTC
many	TRBV6-1	15	TRBJ2-1	TRBD1	CAISIAGGSYNEQFF	TGTGCCATTTCGATCGCAGGGGGCTCCTACAATGAGCAGTTCTTC
many	TRBV5-6	14	TRBJ1-1	NA	CASSLFESNTEAFF	TGTGCCAGCAGCTTGTTTGAGAGCAACACTGAAGCTTTCTTT
NA	TRBV7-3	15	TRBJ2-7	TRBD2	CASSFTGGSSYEQYF	TGTGCCAGCAGCTTCACCGGGGGGTCCTCCTACGAGCAGTACTTC
many	TRBV7-8	13	TRBJ1-2	NA	CASSFLGQYGYTF	TGTGCCAGCTCCTTCCTGGGGCAGTATGGCTACACCTTC
many	TRBV5-5	17	TRBJ1-5	NA	CASSLYTGQSGNQPQHF	TGTGCCAGCAGCTTGTATACAGGGCAGTCGGGCAATCAGCCCCAGCATTTT
NA	TRBV27	17	TRBJ2-3	TRBD2	CASSLRPSGVSTDTQYF	TGTGCCAGCAGTTTAAGGCCTAGCGGGGTTAGCACAGATACGCAGTATTTT
many	TRBV2	13	TRBJ1-2	NA	CASGAGSFYGYTF	TGTGCCAGCGGGGCAGGTTCTTTCTATGGCTACACCTTC
NA	TRBV2	18	TRBJ1-5	TRBD1	CASRFTTSDRGIEQPQHF	TGTGCCAGCCGTTTTACAACTTCAGACAGGGGAATCGAACAGCCCCAGCATTTT
NA	TRBV6-6	16	TRBJ1-2	NA	CASSYSIAGANYGYTF	TGTGCCAGCAGTTACTCGATAGCAGGAGCTAACTATGGCTACACCTTC
few	TRBV5-1	13	TRBJ1-6	NA	CASSLAGMSPLHF	TGCGCCAGCAGCTTGGCCGGGATGTCACCCCTCCACTTT
once	TRBV5-1	17	TRBJ1-2	TRBD1	CASSVGGRSPTNYGYTF	TGCGCCAGCAGCGTAGGGGGCAGGAGTCCCACTAACTATGGCTACACCTTC
NA	TRBV9	16	TRBJ2-3	TRBD2	CASSVESGASTDTQYF	TGTGCCAGCAGCGTAGAAAGCGGGGCTAGCACAGATACGCAGTATTTT
many	TRBV12-3/TRBV12-4	13	TRBJ2-7	TRBD1	CASSWTGDYEQYF	TGTGCCAGCAGTTGGACAGGAGATTACGAGCAGTACTTC
NA	TRBV4-2	13	TRBJ1-2	NA	CASSQDRAQGYTF	TGTGCCAGCAGCCAAGATCGGGCTCAAGGCTACACCTTC
NA	TRBV6-5	15	TRBJ1-1	NA	CASSYPTKQNTEAFF	TGTGCCAGCAGTTACCCGACAAAACAGAACACTGAAGCTTTCTTT
few	TRBV2	15	TRBJ1-2	NA	CASSPPEQGFYGYTF	TGTGCCAGCAGTCCACCGGAACAGGGATTCTATGGCTACACCTTC
few	TRBV19	14	TRBJ1-4	TRBD1	CASMATGGGEKLFF	TGTGCCAGTATGGCGACAGGGGGTGGTGAAAAACTGTTTTTT
NA	TRBV7-9	17	TRBJ2-5	TRBD2	CASSSARLAGLQETQYF	TGTGCCAGCAGCTCCGCACGACTAGCGGGGCTTCAAGAGACCCAGTACTTC
few	TRBV2	15	TRBJ1-4	NA	CASSVTEATNEKLFF	TGTGCCAGCAGTGTGACAGAGGCAACTAATGAAAAACTGTTTTTT
few	TRBV18	15	TRBJ2-6	NA	CASSPTHPGANVLTF	TGTGCCAGCTCACCAACACACCCTGGGGCCAACGTCCTGACTTTC
many	TRBV18	17	TRBJ1-1	NA	CASSPLPGDGMNTEAFF	TGTGCCAGCTCACCCCTGCCGGGGGACGGAATGAACACTGAAGCTTTCTTT
few	TRBV11-2	18	TRBJ2-6	NA	CASSYPGWHNSGANVLTF	TGTGCCAGCAGTTATCCTGGGTGGCACAACTCTGGGGCCAACGTCCTGACTTTC
many	TRBV10-2	15	TRBJ1-2	NA	CASSEPGRENYGYTF	TGCGCCAGCAGTGAGCCTGGACGGGAGAACTATGGCTACACCTTC
NA	TRBV6-1	14	TRBJ1-2	NA	CATPDSLGSYGYTF	TGTGCCACCCCGGACAGTCTTGGGTCCTATGGCTACACCTTC
many	TRBV6-1	12	TRBJ1-6	NA	CASRRGNSPLHF	TGTGCCAGCAGGCGGGGTAATTCACCCCTCCACTTT
many	TRBV20-1	16	TRBJ1-6	NA	CSARDLRSGRNSPLHF	TGCAGTGCTAGAGATCTCCGGTCAGGGAGGAATTCACCCCTCCACTTT
many	TRBV3-1	15	TRBJ2-2	NA	CASSLKGQTTGELFF	TGTGCCAGCAGCCTCAAAGGACAGACGACCGGGGAGCTGTTTTTT
NA	TRBV4-1	14	TRBJ1-1	NA	CASSQQGKYTEAFF	TGCGCCAGCAGCCAACAGGGGAAGTACACTGAAGCTTTCTTT
few	TRBV9	15	TRBJ2-1	NA	CASSAGNRAYNEQFF	TGTGCCAGCAGCGCCGGGAACCGAGCCTACAATGAGCAGTTCTTC
many	TRBV3-1	15	TRBJ1-2	NA	CASSHALRDTYSYTF	TGTGCCAGCAGCCACGCCCTTCGGGACACCTATAGCTACACCTTC
NA	TRBV6-1	15	TRBJ1-1	NA	CASSSNGGRVTEAFF	TGTGCCAGCTCTTCGAATGGGGGCAGGGTTACTGAAGCTTTCTTT
few	TRBV7-9	14	TRBJ1-1	NA	CASSLERDYTEAFF	TGTGCCAGCAGCTTAGAGAGGGATTACACTGAAGCTTTCTTT
many	TRBV18	14	TRBJ2-1	NA	CASSPKDIYNEQFF	TGTGCCAGCTCACCTAAAGACATCTACAATGAGCAGTTCTTC
many	TRBV30	12	TRBJ2-3	NA	CAWTPWADTQYF	TGTGCCTGGACCCCCTGGGCAGATACGCAGTATTTT
NA	TRBV7-9	15	TRBJ1-5	TRBD1	CASSVPGQVNQPQHF	TGTGCCAGCAGCGTCCCGGGACAGGTCAATCAGCCCCAGCATTTT
NA	TRBV6-6	13	TRBJ1-1	NA	CASSYPQGTEAFF	TGTGCCAGCAGTTATCCCCAGGGCACTGAAGCTTTCTTT
NA	TRBV5-6	13	TRBJ1-2	NA	CASSPGLRYGYTF	TGTGCCAGCAGCCCCGGACTGAGATATGGCTACACCTTC
NA	TRBV10-3	12	TRBJ1-2	TRBD1	CAISSDRDGYTF	TGTGCCATCAGTTCGGACAGGGATGGCTACACCTTC